The rows below give T cell receptor beta chains drawn from one sample of a study of T cells after yellow fever vaccination. In TCRdb, the 5' RACE reads were re-called with MiXCR into one record per CDR3 protein. The table records just under 600,000 distinct CDR3 sequences, about 13% of them present only once. This material consisted of PBMCs, taken on the day of the yellow fever booster vaccination. The receptors were gathered from a man aged 25-45 years who received the YFV17D yellow fever vaccine. CDR3s include the opening cysteine and the closing phenylalanine or tryptophan.

v_call	cdr3_aa
TRBV2	CGGSSTGYNEQFF
TRBV28	CASSSTGTGDSYTF
TRBV20-1	CSARTTKQETQYF
TRBV20-1	CSGISSETQYF
TRBV5-1	CASSLDLAGSTDTQYF
TRBV12-3/TRBV12-4	CASTLRGGRSTDTQYF
TRBV5-1	CASSLRGRQFF
TRBV20-1	CSARLGSGRAADTQYF
TRBV29-1	CSVEEVLNTEAFF
TRBV6-5	CASSYSYPGARTETQYF
TRBV5-6	CASSRDRGPYYF
TRBV29-1	CSVERVGQQFF
TRBV7-9	CASSSNTGTAEAFF
TRBV11-3	CASSLGTSGGGQFF
TRBV6-4	CASSRLAGRLDTQYF
TRBV27	CASSQRDRLPYEQYF
TRBV6-5	CASSYSRQLNYGYTF
TRBV19	CATSYTGVNSPLHF
TRBV11-2	CASSLRLAVYNEQFF
TRBV6-2/TRBV6-3	CASSLTPLVNEQFF
TRBV6-5	CASSYSVGGTYEQYF
TRBV20-1	CSARASGGTFSYEQYF
TRBV7-2	CASSTQFSITDTQYF
TRBV5-1	CASSLSKFREGHEQYF
TRBV29-1	CSVDVQGDYEQYF
TRBV6-5	CASSYRTAGELFF
TRBV11-2	CASSSPSRTSGRVTSTDTQYF
TRBV7-8	CASSLLPGGDYEQYF
TRBV4-3	CASSQVGGGPQHF
TRBV5-4	CASSPGYNQPQHF
TRBV15	CATSRTGTPYEQYF
TRBV9	CASSVGYRDGNTIYF
TRBV20-1	CSANRGRYGNEQFF
TRBV28	CASSPGFSGAPYEQYF
TRBV7-2	CASSSRVRAGEETQYF
TRBV12-3/TRBV12-4	CASSSGTVGTQQFF
TRBV10-3	CAISETRNEQFF
TRBV27	CASSPWASGRSGTQYF
TRBV6-1	CASSGTGIGNTIYF
TRBV5-1	CASRRSTDTQYF
TRBV5-1	CASTWGPLGEQFF
TRBV6-5	CASSYGRSEYF
TRBV7-9	CASSILEGGEQYF
TRBV5-1	CASSGGDQVVNEQFF
TRBV7-2	CASSSHPAASSYNEQFF
TRBV6-2/TRBV6-3	CASRTRRGGNEQFF
TRBV2	CASSSLAEQFF
TRBV25-1	CASSERVTGELFF
TRBV3-1	CASSQVLSKNIQYF
TRBV20-1	CCASGLAGGPGDTQYF
TRBV7-7	CASSYTRESNEQFF
TRBV10-2	CASSESGGAYNEQFF
TRBV7-8	CASSLVGGGGATRETQYF